The 5 T cell receptor beta chains presented below share a single source sample, sequenced in a study of OX40 agonist ivuxolimab in advanced cancers. The protocol was immunoSEQ multiplex PCR, while the TCRdb copy is restricted to in-frame clones and leaves out a portion. Found here are about 83,000 clones, less than 85% of them singletons; the top ten hold about 7%. Material: CD4+ or CD8+ T cells sorted from blood, obtained in a trial of the OX40 agonist ivuxolimab. These receptors were obtained from an adult with an advanced solid tumor such as melanoma, head and neck, liver or kidney cancer.

The V and J genes are TRBV5-6 and TRBJ1-2; 9 positions match TRBD1. CDR3 size: 17 residues. The germline V gene encodes CDR1 SGHDT and CDR2 YYEEEE. Germline trimming cut 3 bases from V and 0 bases from J; bases unmatched to any gene: 9. CDR3 region: CASSSNRGRLTNYGYTF. The CDR3 DNA reads as TGTGCCAGCAGCTCGAACAGGGGGCGCCTAACTAACTATGGCTACACCTTC.

This chain uses TRBV7-2 with TRBJ2-2, with TRBD1 matching over 10 bases. From germline, CDR1 is SGHTA and CDR2 FQGNSA. The CDR3 length is 15 residues. Trimming cost V 5 bases and J 6 bases; bases outside gene matches: 6. This CDR3 is CASSRQGAGSGELFF. The CDR3 DNA is TGTGCCAGCAGCCGACAGGGGGCGGGTTCCGGGGAGCTGTTTTTT.

The CDR3 region is CASSQDYGSFYEQYF. The CDR3 nucleotides read TGCGCCAGCAGCCAAGACTATGGCAGTTTCTACGAGCAGTACTTC. This chain uses TRBV4-1 with TRBJ2-7; D uncertain. V dropped 0 bases and J dropped 3 bases, with 12 bases sitting between them. Germline CDR1 is MGHRA and CDR2 is YSYEKL. The CDR3 covers 15 residues.

V usage is TRBV4-3 and J usage is TRBJ1-2; D perhaps matches TRBD1 (6 bases). Trimming stripped 0 bases from V and 5 bases from J, with 10 bases between. The CDR3 consists of 14 residues. Germline V gene sequence: CDR1 LGHNA, CDR2 YSLEER. CDR3 nucleotide sequence: TGCGCCAGCAGCCAAGACAGGGGCCCTTATGGCTACACCTTC. Amino acids: CASSQDRGPYGYTF.

This chain uses TRBV2 with TRBJ1-5, with TRBD1 as a possible D gene (5 bases). The V gene's germline CDR1 is SNHLY and CDR2 FYNNEI. V was trimmed by 4 bases and J by 5 bases, leaving 12 bases between them. The CDR3 spans 14 residues. CDR3 DNA sequence: TGTGCCAGCAGTGTTCGGGGGGTGGATCAGCCCCAGCATTTT. Its protein is CASSVRGVDQPQHF.